These 20 T cell receptor beta chains originate from one sample sequenced in a study of blood T cell repertoires in COVID-19. Sequenced by immunoSEQ multiplex PCR; TCRdb stores in-frame clones only, minus some. The sample carries approximately 400,000 clones, under 85% recorded once. The material sequenced was PBMCs or T cells enriched from blood (not recorded which). The source is a woman in her 50s who had recovered from COVID-19.

The sample holds one count of this clone. The gene calls are TRBV7-3 and TRBJ2-5, with 11 bases aligning to TRBD2. The CDR3 has 15 residues. Germline V lookup: CDR1 SGHTA, CDR2 FQGTGA. Trimming took 5 bases from V and 5 from J; bases not matched to a gene: 7. CDR3 in amino acids: CASSPLAGVMETQYF. In DNA form, the CDR3 reads TGTGCCAGCAGCCCACTAGCGGGAGTTATGGAGACCCAGTACTTC.

The chain combines TRBV28 with TRBJ1-2; D call uncertain. CDR1 MDHEN and CDR2 SYDVKM come from the germline V gene. V was trimmed by 3 bases and J by 8 bases, leaving 10 bases between them. The CDR3 extends over 12 amino acids. The DNA for the CDR3 is TGTGCCAGCAGTTTGGCCACGGGAGGCTACACCTTC. This sequence encodes CASSLATGGYTF.

This CDR3 is CASSIHGGQTYEKLFF. As DNA, the CDR3 is TGTGCCAGCAGCATTCACGGGGGACAGACTTATGAAAAACTGTTTTTT. The chain has TRBV5-6 and TRBJ1-4; TRBD1 aligns across 7 bases. V lost 4 bases to trimming and J lost 6 bases; unmatched junction nucleotides: 12. The CDR3 length is 16 residues. CDR1 SGHDT and CDR2 YYEEEE come from the germline V gene.

The chain employs TRBV7-2 and TRBJ2-1, with D unclear. The CDR3 consists of 15 residues. From germline, CDR1 is SGHTA and CDR2 FQGNSA. V lost 5 bases and J 9 bases, leaving 20 bases between the germline ends. The chain's CDR3 is CASSMTLLTESEQFF. The CDR3 bases are TGTGCCAGCAGCATGACCCTCTTGACTGAGAGTGAGCAGTTCTTC.

The chain has TRBV5-1 and TRBJ2-1; 10 positions match TRBD2. The CDR3 sequence is 16 residues long. The V and J ends lost 4 bases and 0 bases, in that order; junction bases with no gene match: 4. Per the germline V gene, CDR1 is SGHRS and CDR2 is YFSETQ. CDR3 loop: CASSTSSGSSYNEQFF. For the CDR3, the DNA is TGCGCCAGCAGCACCTCTAGCGGGAGCTCCTACAATGAGCAGTTCTTC. The full variable domain, with the rest looked up from reference TRBV5-1 and TRBJ2-1, is KAGVTQTPRYLIKTRGQQVTLSCSPISGHRSVSWYQQTPGQGLQFLFEYFSETQRNKGNFPGRFSGRQFSNSRSEMNVSTLELGDSALYLCASSTSSGSSYNEQFFGPGTRLTVL.

This chain links TRBV6-2 or TRBV6-3 with TRBJ2-7; D might be TRBD2 (6 bases). Trimming took off 6 bases at V and 6 bases at J, with 21 bases between the two ends. The CDR3 is made up of 15 amino acids. Germline-derived CDR1 and CDR2 are MNHEY and SVGEGT. CDR3 DNA sequence: TGTGCCAGCAGCTCAACCGGGAGAACCCTCGGCGAGCAGTACTTC. This codes for CASSSTGRTLGEQYF.

This chain joins TRBV27 and TRBJ2-1; perhaps TRBD2 as D (5 bases). Germline loops: CDR1 MNHEY, CDR2 SMNVEV (reference sequence). The length of the CDR3 is 13 residues. V dropped 4 bases and J dropped 5 bases, with 9 bases sitting between them. The CDR3 protein is CASSSRTDNEQFF. The CDR3 DNA follows: TGTGCCAGCAGTTCCAGGACTGACAATGAGCAGTTCTTC.

CDR3 loop: CASSSPGIQTYEQYF. Written as DNA, the CDR3 is TGTGCCAGCAGTTCCCCCGGGATCCAGACCTACGAGCAGTACTTC. J is TRBJ2-7 and V is TRBV28; D perhaps matches TRBD2 (5 bases). Deletions cut 4 bases from V and 2 bases from J, with 15 bases between. Germline V lookup: CDR1 MDHEN, CDR2 SYDVKM. This CDR3 comprises 15 residues.

This clone has just one count. The CDR3: CAWSVLLAGGNEQFF. The CDR3 bases are TGTGCCTGGAGTGTACTTTTAGCGGGGGGGAATGAGCAGTTCTTC. The chain is built from TRBV30 and TRBJ2-1; 11 bases are shared with TRBD2. The length of the CDR3 is 15 residues. V was pared by 0 bases and J by 7 bases, with 5 bases of the junction left unmatched. CDR1 and CDR2 (germline): GTSNPN, SVGIG (reference sequence).

The DNA for the CDR3 is TGTGCCAGTAGTGGGACAGGGGGAAGCCAGCCCCAGCATTTT. Protein: CASSGTGGSQPQHF. V is TRBV19 and J is TRBJ1-5, with TRBD1 identical over 11 bases. Germline V gene sequence: CDR1 LNHDA, CDR2 SQIVND (reference sequence). J was trimmed by 7 bases and V by 5 bases; bases with no gene match: 4. The CDR3 is made up of 14 amino acids.

The rearrangement uses TRBV6-2 or TRBV6-3 and TRBJ1-1; perhaps TRBD1 as D (5 bases). Trimming took 6 bases from V and 1 from J, leaving 15 bases between them. The CDR3 has 15 residues. CDR1 MNHEY and CDR2 SVGEGT come from the germline V gene. CDR3: CASSRGTYRNTEAFF. The DNA of the CDR3 is TGTGCCAGCAGCCGCGGGACCTACAGGAACACTGAAGCTTTCTTT.

The rearrangement joins TRBV29-1 to TRBJ2-1, with D possibly being TRBD2 (5 bases). This CDR3 comprises 13 residues. V was shortened by 6 bases and J by 6 bases, with 15 bases between the two germline ends. Germline CDR1 SQVTM, CDR2 ANQGSEA. Here the CDR3 reads CSVETGKPNEQFF. Here the CDR3 DNA reads TGCAGCGTGGAGACGGGGAAGCCCAATGAGCAGTTCTTC.

The rearrangement links TRBV9 to TRBJ1-3, with D unclear. The germline V gene has CDR1 SGDLS and CDR2 YYNGEE. Trimming removed 0 bases from V and 0 bases from J, with 10 bases in between. The CDR3 spans 16 residues. CDR3 in DNA: TGTGCCAGCAGCGTAGCTCCCAGAAGCTCTGGAAACACCATATATTTT. Its protein product is CASSVAPRSSGNTIYF.

In its sample, this clone was seen a few times. J is TRBJ2-1 and V is TRBV27; TRBD2 aligns across 7 bases. The CDR3 length is 15 residues. V shed 2 bases and J 4 bases; nucleotides not matched to a gene: 5. Germline CDR1 reads MNHEY; CDR2 reads SMNVEV (reference sequence). The DNA for the CDR3 is TGTGCCAGCAGTTTAGGCGGGAGTTATTACAATGAGCAGTTCTTC. As protein: CASSLGGSYYNEQFF.

V usage is TRBV3-1 (or the pseudogene TRBV3-2) and J usage is TRBJ1-2; a weak D match, TRBD1 (6 bases). Germline CDR1 and CDR2: LGHDT and YNNKEL (reference sequence). CDR3 length: 15 residues. Trimming took 4 bases from V and 8 from J, leaving 20 bases between them. The CDR3 DNA reads TGTGCCAGCAGCCCGACTGGACAGCCCTGGGGGGGCTACACCTTC. As protein: CASSPTGQPWGGYTF.

Here the CDR3 DNA reads TGTGCCAGCTCACCGTGGGTTCTAGGACAGGGTATTGAGCAGTACTTC. Amino acids: CASSPWVLGQGIEQYF. The chain couples TRBV18 to TRBJ2-7; 8 bases align to TRBD1. CDR1 and CDR2 from the germline V gene are KGHSH and LQKENI. The ends lost 3 bases at V and 7 bases at J; junction bases unmatched: 14. The length of the CDR3 is 16 residues. The full variable domain, with the rest looked up from reference TRBV18 and TRBJ2-7, is NAGVMQNPRHLVRRRGQEARLRCSPMKGHSHVYWYRQLPEEGLKFMVYLQKENIIDESGMPKERFSAEFPKEGPSILRIQQVVRGDSAAYFCASSPWVLGQGIEQYFGPGTRLTVT.

The table lists this clone with a few counts. The rearrangement uses TRBV7-3 and TRBJ2-1, with D possibly TRBD2 on 7 matching bases. This CDR3 is built from 14 residues. Looked up from germline, CDR1 is SGHTA and CDR2 is FQGTGA. V shed 5 bases and J shed 8 bases, with 16 bases lying between them. The CDR3 loop is CASSPWGAGDEQFF. The CDR3 region has the DNA TGTGCCAGCAGCCCCTGGGGGGCGGGGGATGAGCAGTTCTTC.

The rearrangement joins TRBV30 to TRBJ1-1; D is unresolved. Germline CDR1 GTSNPN, CDR2 SVGIG (reference sequence). This CDR3 is 11 amino acids long. V was clipped by 2 bases and J by 7 bases, with 8 bases between them. CDR3 protein: CAWSPRDEAFF. The CDR3 region has the DNA TGTGCCTGGAGTCCCCGGGATGAAGCTTTCTTT.

V is TRBV5-1 and J is TRBJ2-7; 8 bases match TRBD1. This CDR3 contains 13 residues. CDR1 SGHRS and CDR2 YFSETQ come from the germline V gene. Trimming removed 4 bases from V and 5 bases from J; junction bases left unmatched: 5. CDR3 sequence (DNA): TGCGCCAGCAGCGCGACAGGGGTCCACGAGCAGTACTTC. Translated, it gives CASSATGVHEQYF.

CDR3 DNA sequence: TGTGCCAGCAGTCCAAACAGGGTAAATGAGCAGTTCTTC. This sequence encodes CASSPNRVNEQFF. The V gene is TRBV6-5, the J gene TRBJ2-1; tentatively, D is TRBD1 (6 bases). Looked up from germline, CDR1 is MNHEY and CDR2 is SVGAGI. The V end lost 5 bases, the J end lost 7 bases, and 12 bases lay between the germline ends. The CDR3 has 13 residues.